This T cell receptor (beta chain) was retrieved from a study of blood T cell repertoires in COVID-19. About the study: There were acute and convalescent COVID-19 samples, and they came from the United States, Italy and Spain. PBMCs, B-cell-depleted T cells, or T cells provided the cDNA or gDNA that made up the material.

Germline V gene lookup returns CDR1 LNHNV and CDR2 YYDKDF (reference sequence). The CDR3 has 15 amino acids. The V gene lost 0 bases and the J gene lost 12 bases, with 15 bases spanning the gap. Under the authors' procedure: Nucleated cell counts were estimated from reference gene primer amplification. Sequencing was performed with immunoSEQ multiplex PCR; in TCRdb, only in-frame clones are kept and a portion is missing. The D gene and trimming were derived from the DNA, and the V and J assignments and clone size from that table. The table has about 90,000 clones, about 80% seen once. The sample taken for sequencing was peripheral blood. V gene TRBV15 combines with J gene TRBJ1-6, with a weak D call TRBD1 (5 bases). The sequence came from a woman aged 70-85 years with acute or convalescent COVID-19. CDR3 coding DNA: TGTGCCACCAGCAGAGATCCGCGGGGCCGGGAACCCCTCCACTTT. Protein product: CATSRDPRGREPLHF.